Listed here are 19 T cell receptor beta chains from one sample, sequenced in a study of cytomegalovirus exposure and HLA in healthy donors. Primers: 60 Vbeta forward and 13 Jbeta reverse. Sequencing used immunoSEQ multiplex PCR; TCRdb keeps in-frame clones, though not all of them. The data hold 150,000 or so clones, with almost 85% observed a single time. The specimen sequenced was PBMCs. The receptors derive from a woman aged 35 to 49 in good health and CMV-seronegative.

The rearrangement uses TRBV28 and TRBJ2-7; D is perhaps TRBD1 (6 bases). Germline V gene sequence: CDR1 MDHEN, CDR2 SYDVKM. The CDR3 consists of 14 residues. V shed 4 bases and J shed 3 bases, with 13 bases lying between them. Written as DNA, the CDR3 is TGTGCCAGCAGTTCGTCCGACAGGATCTACGAGCAGTACTTC. This translates into CASSSSDRIYEQYF.

This rearrangement joins TRBV28 to TRBJ2-7; TRBD2 matches at 12 bases. J lost 5 bases, V lost 3 bases, and 8 bases had no gene match. The CDR3 length is 16 residues. CDR1 and CDR2 (germline): MDHEN, SYDVKM. The DNA for the CDR3 is TGTGCCAGCAGTTTCGGACTAGCGGGAAAGCATAACGAGCAGTACTTC. Residues: CASSFGLAGKHNEQYF.

The V gene is TRBV27, the J gene TRBJ2-1; TRBD2 agrees at 10 bases. The V gene's germline CDR1 is MNHEY and CDR2 SMNVEV (reference sequence). J was trimmed by 8 bases and V by 1 base; bases with no gene match: 8. This CDR3 region has 16 residues. The CDR3 sequence is CASSLYPAGGVYEQFF. The CDR3 DNA sequence: TGTGCCAGCAGTTTATATCCAGCGGGAGGGGTGTATGAGCAGTTCTTC.

The chain has TRBV6-5 and TRBJ1-5, with 7 bases aligning to TRBD1. Germline CDR1 MNHEY, CDR2 SVGAGI. V dropped 6 bases and J dropped 1; count of bases not matched to a gene: 0. CDR3 length equals 13 residues. The CDR3 DNA follows: TGTGCCAGCAGGGGACAGAGCAATCAGCCCCAGCATTTT. Its protein is CASRGQSNQPQHF.

The V call is TRBV6-6, the J call TRBJ1-2, with 8 bases that match TRBD1. Germline CDR1 reads MNHNY; CDR2 reads SVGAGI (reference sequence). V dropped 5 bases and J dropped 5; count of bases not matched to a gene: 10. The CDR3 runs 15 residues. CDR3 amino acids: CASSVGQGAPYGYTF. In DNA form, the CDR3 reads TGTGCCAGCAGTGTGGGGCAGGGGGCTCCTTATGGCTACACCTTC.

The V gene is TRBV28, the J gene TRBJ1-5; no clear D. V gave up 9 bases and J gave up 3 bases, with 15 bases separating them. This CDR3 is built from 14 residues. Germline CDR1 reads MDHEN; CDR2 reads SYDVKM. CDR3 region: CASQTFPSNQPQHF. The CDR3 DNA follows: TGTGCCAGTCAAACTTTTCCCTCCAATCAGCCCCAGCATTTT.

The J gene is TRBJ2-7, the V gene TRBV9, with TRBD2 identical over 10 bases. V was clipped by 0 bases and J by 2 bases; unmatched bases: 5. Germline assignment: CDR1 SGDLS and CDR2 YYNGEE. CDR3 size: 16 residues. The CDR3 bases are TGTGCCAGCAGCGTAGATCCTAGCGGGAGAACCTACGAGCAGTACTTC. It translates to CASSVDPSGRTYEQYF.

The V gene is TRBV18, the J gene TRBJ2-1; 8 bases are shared with TRBD1. With 6 bases clipped from V and 3 bases from J, the junction kept 4 bases outside the gene matches. CDR1 and CDR2 from the germline V gene are KGHSH and LQKENI. The CDR3 contains 14 residues. The CDR3 nucleotides are TGTGCCAGCTCCGGACAGGGAATCTACAATGAGCAGTTCTTC. This encodes CASSGQGIYNEQFF.

This clone showed up just once. J is TRBJ2-1 and V is TRBV6-5; 10 bases match TRBD2. The ends lost 6 bases at V and 5 bases at J; junction bases unmatched: 4. This CDR3 is built from 14 residues. Germline V lookup: CDR1 MNHEY, CDR2 SVGAGI. CDR3 coding DNA: TGTGCCAGCAGGACGGGACTAGCGAACAATGAGCAGTTCTTC. It codes for CASRTGLANNEQFF.

The rearrangement uses TRBV7-9 and TRBJ2-5, with D perhaps TRBD2 (5 bases). The DNA end favors TRBJ2-7, so the J call may be wrong. In germline, CDR1 is SEHNR, CDR2 FQNEAQ (reference sequence). This CDR3 is 16 amino acids long. As DNA, the CDR3 is TGTGCCAGCAGCTTTGATTTCGGACTCCAACCCTACGAGCAGTACTTC. Its protein product is CASSFDFGLQPYEQYF.

This clone was seen only a few times. In DNA, the CDR3 is TGTGCCAGCAGCTTAGGCGCCCTGGATGGCTACACCTTC. It codes for CASSLGALDGYTF. The gene calls are TRBV11-2 and TRBJ1-2; D is unclear. With 1 base removed from V and 6 bases from J, the gap between germline ends came to 9 bases. This CDR3 region has 13 residues. Germline V gene sequence: CDR1 SGHAT, CDR2 FQNNGV.

This clone was seen only a few times. The chain carries TRBV18 and TRBJ2-1; no clear D gene. Germline V gene sequence: CDR1 KGHSH, CDR2 LQKENI. This CDR3 is 15 amino acids long. V shed 3 bases and J shed 0 bases, with 9 bases lying between them. The CDR3 sequence: CASSPPGISYNEQFF. The CDR3 bases are TGTGCCAGCTCACCCCCGGGTATCTCCTACAATGAGCAGTTCTTC.

This clone was observed a handful of times. This chain connects TRBV10-3 to TRBJ2-7; 7 nucleotides match TRBD2. V gave up 8 bases and J gave up 3 bases; unmatched junction bases: 7. Per the germline V gene, CDR1 is ENHRY and CDR2 is SYGVKD. The CDR3 is 13 amino acids. CDR3 protein: CAIGPAGLYEQYF. The DNA of the CDR3 is TGTGCCATCGGCCCAGCGGGGCTCTACGAGCAGTACTTC.

This chain links TRBV28 with TRBJ2-1; D may be TRBD2 (6 bases). CDR1 and CDR2 from the germline V gene are MDHEN and SYDVKM. V lost 6 bases and J lost 3, with 27 bases in between. This CDR3 has 19 amino acids. In DNA, the CDR3 is TGTGCCAGCAGCCTACGGGGGTACCAGAACAGTGACTACTACAATGAGCAGTTCTTC. Its protein is CASSLRGYQNSDYYNEQFF.

The chain uses TRBV2 and TRBJ1-5; TRBD1 is a possible D gene (6 bases). The CDR3 contains 15 residues. Germline V gives CDR1 SNHLY, CDR2 FYNNEI. Trimming stripped 1 base from V and 5 bases from J, with 12 bases between. CDR3 nucleotide sequence: TGTGCCAGCAGTGAAGTCATAGGGGGAGATCAGCCCCAGCATTTT. Translation: CASSEVIGGDQPQHF. The full variable domain, with the rest looked up from reference TRBV2 and TRBJ1-5, is EPEVTQTPSHQVTQMGQEVILRCVPISNHLYFYWYRQILGQKVEFLVSFYNNEISEKSEIFDDQFSVERPDGSNFTLKIRSTKLEDSAMYFCASSEVIGGDQPQHFGDGTRLSIL.

V usage is TRBV29-1 and J usage is TRBJ2-1, with 11 positions matching TRBD2. This CDR3 has 15 residues. V dropped 6 bases and J dropped 7; count of bases not matched to a gene: 11. Germline V gene data show CDR1 as SQVTM and CDR2 as ANQGSEA. This chain's CDR3 is CSVATLLAGENEQFF. In DNA form, the CDR3 reads TGCAGCGTCGCAACGCTACTAGCGGGGGAAAATGAGCAGTTCTTC.

This rearrangement joins TRBV19 to TRBJ2-3; tentatively, D is TRBD2 (6 bases). Germline CDR1 LNHDA, CDR2 SQIVND (reference sequence). Trimming cost V 6 bases and J 3 bases, with 19 bases left between them. The CDR3 runs to 16 residues. CDR3 in DNA: TGTGCCAGTAGCACCGACAGAGCGGGCCCGACAGATACGCAGTATTTT. Residues: CASSTDRAGPTDTQYF.

The chain joins TRBV19 to TRBJ2-3; 10 nucleotides line up with TRBD1. Losses at the gene ends were 1 base for V and 5 bases for J; bases not matched to a gene: 9. This CDR3 has 17 residues. The germline CDR1 and CDR2 sequences are LNHDA and SQIVND (reference sequence). The CDR3: CASSIAPGTGAIDTQYF. Written as DNA, the CDR3 is TGTGCCAGTAGTATAGCCCCCGGGACAGGGGCCATAGATACGCAGTATTTT.

This clone was found once. The chain is built from TRBV5-6 and TRBJ2-1, with TRBD2 matching 14 bases. V was pared by 2 bases and J by 12 bases, with 4 bases of the junction left unmatched. CDR1 is SGHDT and CDR2 is YYEEEE in the germline V gene. This CDR3 has 14 residues. CDR3 DNA sequence: TGTGCCAGCAGCTTTGGGACTAGCGGGGGCGGGCAGTTCTTC. It yields the protein CASSFGTSGGGQFF.